The 2 T cell receptor beta chains listed next were all sequenced from one sample in a study of cytomegalovirus exposure and HLA in healthy donors. Primers included in the PCR were 60 Vbeta and 13 Jbeta primers. Assay used: immunoSEQ multiplex PCR; TCRdb lists only in-frame clones, some missing. Recorded for this sample: about 130,000 clones. The sequenced sample was PBMCs. These receptors were taken from a man younger than 30 in good health and CMV-seronegative.

The chain couples TRBV7-2 to TRBJ1-1; D perhaps matches TRBD1 (6 bases). Germline V gives CDR1 SGHTA, CDR2 FQGNSA. The germline V and J ends were trimmed by 5 bases and 7 bases, with 14 bases remaining between them. The CDR3 extends over 13 amino acids. The chain's CDR3 is CASSVPGAGEAFF. DNA for the CDR3: TGTGCCAGCAGCGTTCCAGGGGCGGGTGAAGCTTTCTTT.

V gene TRBV6-5 combines with J gene TRBJ1-5; D is possibly TRBD1 (6 bases). The CDR3 is made up of 14 amino acids. Germline V gene sequence: CDR1 MNHEY, CDR2 SVGAGI. Trimming stripped 5 bases from V and 6 bases from J, with 14 bases between. The CDR3 DNA sequence: TGTGCCAGCAGTACCACAGGGTGGGGTCAGCCCCAGCATTTT. Its translation: CASSTTGWGQPQHF.